This is a list of T cell receptor beta chains from one sample in a study of human T cells and chemical hapten exposure. TCRdb reprocessed the RACE reads with MiXCR, giving one entry per CDR3 protein. The sample yields about 190,000 distinct CDR3 sequences, around 23% seen once. The material sequenced was whole blood, taken in connection with sensitization to the hapten diphenylcyclopropenone (DPC). Source of these receptors: a woman aged 40 to 50 with alopecia areata. Some clones in this sample may be carry-over from other donors' samples. Each CDR3 is given with its conserved first and last residue. D genes are given only for firm matches. Clone size appears in some rows only: once, few, many, or a class for an expanded clone.

v_gene	len	abundance	j_gene	d_gene	CDR3nt	CDR3aa
TRBV9	14	NA	TRBJ2-1	NA	TGTGCCAGCAGCTCCACGACTAGTATGTATGAGCAGTTCTTC	CASSSTTSMYEQFF
TRBV6-2/TRBV6-3	19	few	TRBJ2-1	NA	TGTGCCAGCAGCCCCGGAATAATCCGTAGCCAGAGCTCCTACAATGAGCAGTTCTTC	CASSPGIIRSQSSYNEQFF
TRBV3-1	15	few	TRBJ2-1	TRBD1	TGTGCCAGCAGCCAAGACGCCAGGGGGAACAATGAGCAGTTCTTC	CASSQDARGNNEQFF
TRBV5-1	12	few	TRBJ2-7	TRBD1	TGCGCCAGCGCGAACAGGGGAAGCGAGCAGTACTTC	CASANRGSEQYF
TRBV6-2/TRBV6-3	14	NA	TRBJ2-5	NA	TGTGCCAGCAGTTTCACCCTGAACCAAGAGACCCAGTACTTC	CASSFTLNQETQYF
TRBV29-1	13	few	TRBJ2-3	NA	TGCAGCGTTGAAAACTGGGCGCGAGATACGCAGTATTTT	CSVENWARDTQYF
TRBV28	15	few	TRBJ2-1	TRBD2	TGTGCCAGCAGCCCGGGGAGCGTGGGAGGGAATGAGCAGTTCTTC	CASSPGSVGGNEQFF
TRBV12-3/TRBV12-4	15	few	TRBJ2-3	TRBD1	TGTGCCAGCAGGCCGGACAGGGGAGAAACAGATACGCAGTATTTT	CASRPDRGETDTQYF
TRBV9	12	NA	TRBJ2-3	NA	TGTGCCAGCAGCGTGCAGGGAGATACGCAGTATTTT	CASSVQGDTQYF
TRBV20-1	12	few	TRBJ1-1	NA	TGCAGTGCAAGACGCCAGACCACTGAAGCTTTCTTT	CSARRQTTEAFF
TRBV29-1	13	NA	TRBJ1-1	TRBD1	TGCAGCGTCGCCAGGGGGACGAACACTGAAGCTTTCTTT	CSVARGTNTEAFF
TRBV5-1	14	few	TRBJ2-2	NA	TGCGCCAGCAGCTTGGTAACAGACACCGGGGAGCTGTTTTTT	CASSLVTDTGELFF
TRBV20-1	12	NA	TRBJ1-6	NA	TGCAGTGCTACCAGGACAGATTCACCCCTCCACTTT	CSATRTDSPLHF
TRBV20-1	14	NA	TRBJ1-5	NA	TGCAGTGCTAGGACGGAGTCCCTCAATCAGCCCCAGCATTTT	CSARTESLNQPQHF
TRBV12-3/TRBV12-4	12	NA	TRBJ1-6	NA	TGTGCCAGCAGTGCCTGGGTCTCACCCCTCCACTTT	CASSAWVSPLHF